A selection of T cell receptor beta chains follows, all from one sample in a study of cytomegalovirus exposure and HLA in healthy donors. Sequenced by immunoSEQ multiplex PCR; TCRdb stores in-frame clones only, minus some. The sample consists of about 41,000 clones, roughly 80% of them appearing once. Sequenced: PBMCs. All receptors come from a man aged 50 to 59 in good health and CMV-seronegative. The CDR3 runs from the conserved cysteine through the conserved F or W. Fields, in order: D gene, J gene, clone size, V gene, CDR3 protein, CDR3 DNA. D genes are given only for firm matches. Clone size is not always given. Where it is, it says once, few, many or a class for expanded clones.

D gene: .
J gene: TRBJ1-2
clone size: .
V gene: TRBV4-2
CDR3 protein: CASSQAQGISGYTF
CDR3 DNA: TGTGCCAGCAGCCAAGCTCAGGGGATCAGTGGCTACACCTTC

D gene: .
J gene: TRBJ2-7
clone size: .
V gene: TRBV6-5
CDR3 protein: CASTDSSYEQYF
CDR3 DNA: TGTGCCAGCACTGACAGCTCCTACGAGCAGTACTTC

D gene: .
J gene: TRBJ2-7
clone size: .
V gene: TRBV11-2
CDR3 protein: CASSSLAEQYF
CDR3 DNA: TGTGCCAGCAGCTCCCTGGCCGAGCAGTACTTC

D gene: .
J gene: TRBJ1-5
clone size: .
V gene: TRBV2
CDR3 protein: CASRKDGGFGGNQPQHF
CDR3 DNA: TGTGCCAGCAGGAAGGACGGAGGTTTTGGGGGCAATCAGCCCCAGCATTTT

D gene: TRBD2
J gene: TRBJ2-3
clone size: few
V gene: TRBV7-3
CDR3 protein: CASSLAGGPTDTQYF
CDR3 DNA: TGTGCCAGCAGCTTAGCGGGAGGGCCCACAGATACGCAGTATTTT

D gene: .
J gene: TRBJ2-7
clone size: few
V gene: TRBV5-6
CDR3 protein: CASSLRASYREQYF
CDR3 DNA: TGTGCCAGCAGCTTGAGGGCTAGCTATCGGGAGCAGTACTTC

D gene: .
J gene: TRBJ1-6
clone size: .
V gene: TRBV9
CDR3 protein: CASSVDRNNSPLHF
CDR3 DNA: TGTGCCAGCAGCGTAGACAGGAATAATTCACCCCTCCACTTT

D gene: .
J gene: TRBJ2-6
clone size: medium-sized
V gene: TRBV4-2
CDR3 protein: CASSQEEGSGANVLTF
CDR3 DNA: TGTGCCAGCAGCCAAGAGGAGGGGTCTGGGGCCAACGTCCTGACTTTC

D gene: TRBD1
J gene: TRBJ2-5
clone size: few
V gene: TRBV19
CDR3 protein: CASSTAGGWETQYF
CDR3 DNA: TGTGCCAGTAGTACTGCAGGGGGCTGGGAGACCCAGTACTTC

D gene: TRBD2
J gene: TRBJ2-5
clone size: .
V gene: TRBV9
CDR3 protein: CASSASTSGGAQTQYF
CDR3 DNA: TGTGCCAGCAGCGCATCTACTAGCGGGGGGGCACAGACCCAGTACTTC

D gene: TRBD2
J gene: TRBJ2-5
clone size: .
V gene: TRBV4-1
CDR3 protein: CASSQDGAGGPETQYF
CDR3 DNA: TGCGCCAGCAGCCAAGATGGTGCGGGGGGGCCGGAGACCCAGTACTTC